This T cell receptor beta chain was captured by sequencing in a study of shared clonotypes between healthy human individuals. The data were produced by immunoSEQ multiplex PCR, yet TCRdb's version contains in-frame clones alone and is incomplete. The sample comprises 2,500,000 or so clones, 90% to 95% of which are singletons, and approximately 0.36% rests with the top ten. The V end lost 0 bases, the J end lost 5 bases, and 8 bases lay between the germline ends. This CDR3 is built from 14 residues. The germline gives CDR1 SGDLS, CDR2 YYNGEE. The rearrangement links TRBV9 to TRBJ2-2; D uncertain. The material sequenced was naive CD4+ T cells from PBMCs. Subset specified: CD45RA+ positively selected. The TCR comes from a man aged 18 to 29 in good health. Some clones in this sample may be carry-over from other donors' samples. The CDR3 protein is CASSVATQTGELFF. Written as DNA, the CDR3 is TGTGCCAGCAGCGTAGCGACCCAGACCGGGGAGCTGTTTTTT.